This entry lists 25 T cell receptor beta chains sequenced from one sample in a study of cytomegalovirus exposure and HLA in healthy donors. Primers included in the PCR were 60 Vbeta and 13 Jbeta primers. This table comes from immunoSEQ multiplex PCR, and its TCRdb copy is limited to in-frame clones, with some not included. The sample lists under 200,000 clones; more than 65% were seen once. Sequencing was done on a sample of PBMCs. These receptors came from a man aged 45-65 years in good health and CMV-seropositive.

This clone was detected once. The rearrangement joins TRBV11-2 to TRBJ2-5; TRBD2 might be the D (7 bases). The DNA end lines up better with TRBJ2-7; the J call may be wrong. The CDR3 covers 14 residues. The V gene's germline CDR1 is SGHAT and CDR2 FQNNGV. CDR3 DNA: TGTGCCAGCAGCCCGGGGGGCCGCTCCTACGAGCAGTACTTC. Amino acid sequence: CASSPGGRSYEQYF.

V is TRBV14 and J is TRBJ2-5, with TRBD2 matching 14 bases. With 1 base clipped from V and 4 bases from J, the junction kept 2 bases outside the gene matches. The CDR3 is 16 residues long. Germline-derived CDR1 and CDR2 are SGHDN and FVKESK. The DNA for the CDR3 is TGTGCCAGCAGCCAAGGAGGGACTAGCGGGAGAGAGACCCAGTACTTC. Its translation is CASSQGGTSGRETQYF.

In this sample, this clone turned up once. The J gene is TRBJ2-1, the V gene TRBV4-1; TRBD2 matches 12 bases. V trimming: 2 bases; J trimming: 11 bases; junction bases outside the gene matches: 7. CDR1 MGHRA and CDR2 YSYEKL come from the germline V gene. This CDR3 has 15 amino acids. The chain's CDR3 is CASSQLAGGGNQQFF. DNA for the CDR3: TGCGCCAGCAGCCAACTAGCGGGAGGGGGTAATCAGCAGTTCTTC.

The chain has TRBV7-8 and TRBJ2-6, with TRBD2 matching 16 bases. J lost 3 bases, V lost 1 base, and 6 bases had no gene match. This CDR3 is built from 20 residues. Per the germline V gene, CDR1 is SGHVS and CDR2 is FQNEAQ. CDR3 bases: TGTGCCAGCAGCTTAGGGGGACTAGCGGGAGGGCGTCTTGGGGCCAACGTCCTGACTTTC. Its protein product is CASSLGGLAGGRLGANVLTF.

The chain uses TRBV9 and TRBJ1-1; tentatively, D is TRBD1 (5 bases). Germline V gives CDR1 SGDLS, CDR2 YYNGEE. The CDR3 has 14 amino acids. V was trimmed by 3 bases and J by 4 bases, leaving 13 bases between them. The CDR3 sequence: CASSGWGRVTEAFF. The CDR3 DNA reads TGTGCCAGCAGCGGTTGGGGGAGGGTCACTGAAGCTTTCTTT.

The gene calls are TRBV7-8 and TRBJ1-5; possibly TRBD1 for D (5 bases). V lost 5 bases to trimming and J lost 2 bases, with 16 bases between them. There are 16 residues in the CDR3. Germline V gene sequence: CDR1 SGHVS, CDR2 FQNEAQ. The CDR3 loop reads CASSLLGGFGNQPQHF. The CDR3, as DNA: TGTGCCAGCAGCCTTCTTGGGGGGTTCGGCAATCAGCCCCAGCATTTT.

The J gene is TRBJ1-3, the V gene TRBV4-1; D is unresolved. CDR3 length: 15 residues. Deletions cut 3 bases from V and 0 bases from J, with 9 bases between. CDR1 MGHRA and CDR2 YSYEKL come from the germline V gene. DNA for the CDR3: TGCGCCAGCAGCCACCAACTTTCCTCTGGAAACACCATATATTTT. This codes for CASSHQLSSGNTIYF.

This CDR3 is CASSERKVGGWAFF. The CDR3 DNA reads TGCGCCAGCAGTGAGAGGAAAGTGGGAGGGTGGGCTTTCTTT. This chain uses TRBV10-1 with TRBJ1-1; no clear D. This CDR3 has 14 amino acids. CDR1 and CDR2 from the germline V gene are WNHNN and SYGVQD (reference sequence). V was shortened by 2 bases and J by 11 bases, with 18 bases between the two germline ends.

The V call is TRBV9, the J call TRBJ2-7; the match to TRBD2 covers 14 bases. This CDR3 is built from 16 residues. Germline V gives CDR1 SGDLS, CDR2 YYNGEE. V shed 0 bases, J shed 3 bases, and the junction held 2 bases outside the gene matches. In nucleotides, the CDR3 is TGTGCCAGCAGCGTAGGACTAGCGGGAGGGTTCTACGAGCAGTACGTC. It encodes CASSVGLAGGFYEQYV.

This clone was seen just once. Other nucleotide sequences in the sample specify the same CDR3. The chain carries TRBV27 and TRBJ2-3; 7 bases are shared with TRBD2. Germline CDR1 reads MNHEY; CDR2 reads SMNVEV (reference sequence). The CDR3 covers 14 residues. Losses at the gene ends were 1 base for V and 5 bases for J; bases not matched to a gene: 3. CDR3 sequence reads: CASSLLSSGDTQYF. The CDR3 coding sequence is TGTGCCAGCAGTTTATTGTCTAGCGGAGATACGCAGTATTTT.

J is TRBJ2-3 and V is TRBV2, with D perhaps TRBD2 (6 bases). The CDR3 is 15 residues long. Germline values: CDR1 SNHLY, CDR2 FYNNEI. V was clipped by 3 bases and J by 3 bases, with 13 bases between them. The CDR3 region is CASSDRLLATDTQYF. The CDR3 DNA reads TGTGCCAGCAGTGATCGATTGCTAGCGACAGATACGCAGTATTTT.

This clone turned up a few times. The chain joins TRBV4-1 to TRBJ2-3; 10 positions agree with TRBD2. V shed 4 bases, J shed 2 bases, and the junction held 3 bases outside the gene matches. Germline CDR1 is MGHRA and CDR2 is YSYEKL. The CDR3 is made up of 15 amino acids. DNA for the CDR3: TGCGCCAGCAGCCTTGGGACTAGCGACACAGATACGCAGTATTTT. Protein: CASSLGTSDTDTQYF.

The CDR3 region is CASSLDGSSYEQYF. The CDR3 DNA follows: TGTGCCAGCAGCTTAGACGGGAGCTCCTACGAGCAGTACTTC. The V call is TRBV11-2, the J call TRBJ2-7; a weak D match, TRBD2 (6 bases). CDR3 length: 14 residues. The V end was cut by 0 bases, the J end by 0 bases, with 6 bases between. Germline lookup yields CDR1 SGHAT and CDR2 FQNNGV.

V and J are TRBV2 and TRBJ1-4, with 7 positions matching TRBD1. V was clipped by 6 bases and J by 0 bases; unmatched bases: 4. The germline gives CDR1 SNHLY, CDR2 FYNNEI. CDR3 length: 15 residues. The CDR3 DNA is TGTGCCAGCAGGCGAGACAGGGCAACTAATGAAAAACTGTTTTTT. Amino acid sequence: CASRRDRATNEKLFF.

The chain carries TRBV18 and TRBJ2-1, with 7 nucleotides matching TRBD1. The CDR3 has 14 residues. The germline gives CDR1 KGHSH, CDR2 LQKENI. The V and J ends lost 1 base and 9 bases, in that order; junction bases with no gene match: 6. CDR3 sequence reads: CASSPRRQGGEQFF. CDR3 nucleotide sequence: TGTGCCAGCTCACCACGCCGACAGGGCGGTGAGCAGTTCTTC.

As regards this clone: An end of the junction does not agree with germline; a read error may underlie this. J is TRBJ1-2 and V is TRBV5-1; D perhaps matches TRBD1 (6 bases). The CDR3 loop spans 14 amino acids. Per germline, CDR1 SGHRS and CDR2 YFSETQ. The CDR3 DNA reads TGCGCCAGCAGCTCAGATGGACAGAGCTATGTCTACACCTTC. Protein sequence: CASSSDGQSYVYTF. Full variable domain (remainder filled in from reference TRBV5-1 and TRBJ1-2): KAGVTQTPRYLIKTRGQQVTLSCSPISGHRSVSWYQQTPGQGLQFLFEYFSETQRNKGNFPGRFSGRQFSNSRSEMNVSTLELGDSALYLCASSSDGQSYVYTFGSGTRLTVV.

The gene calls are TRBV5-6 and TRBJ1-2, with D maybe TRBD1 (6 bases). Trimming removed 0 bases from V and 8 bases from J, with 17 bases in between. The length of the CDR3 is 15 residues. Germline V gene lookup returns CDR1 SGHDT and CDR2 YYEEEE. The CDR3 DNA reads TGTGCCAGCAGCTTGGCCCGTTGGGCACAGGGCGGCTACACCTTC. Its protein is CASSLARWAQGGYTF.

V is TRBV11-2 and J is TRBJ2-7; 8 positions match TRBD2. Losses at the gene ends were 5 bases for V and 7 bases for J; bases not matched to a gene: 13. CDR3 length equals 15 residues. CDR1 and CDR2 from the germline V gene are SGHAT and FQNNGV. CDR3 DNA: TGTGCCAGCAGCCTGTTTAGCGGGGATCCTGGGGAGCAGTACGTC. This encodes CASSLFSGDPGEQYV.

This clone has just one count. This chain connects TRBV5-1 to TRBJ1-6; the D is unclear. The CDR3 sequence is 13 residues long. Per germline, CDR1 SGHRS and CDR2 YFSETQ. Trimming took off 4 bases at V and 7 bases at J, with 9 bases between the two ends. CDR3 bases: TGCGCCAGCAGCCCGGAGAGGAATTCACCCCTCCACTTT. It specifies CASSPERNSPLHF.

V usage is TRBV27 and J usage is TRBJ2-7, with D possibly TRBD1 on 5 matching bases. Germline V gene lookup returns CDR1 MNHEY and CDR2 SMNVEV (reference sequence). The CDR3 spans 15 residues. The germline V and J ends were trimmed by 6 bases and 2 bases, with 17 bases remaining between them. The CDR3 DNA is TGTGCCAGCAGCCCCGTCCGTGGGGCGACCTACGAGCAGTACTTC. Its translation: CASSPVRGATYEQYF.

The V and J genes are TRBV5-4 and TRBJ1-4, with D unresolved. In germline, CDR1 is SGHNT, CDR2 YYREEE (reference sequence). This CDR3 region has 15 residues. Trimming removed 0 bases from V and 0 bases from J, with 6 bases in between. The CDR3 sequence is CASSLGAATNEKLFF. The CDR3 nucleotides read TGTGCCAGCAGCTTGGGGGCCGCAACTAATGAAAAACTGTTTTTT.

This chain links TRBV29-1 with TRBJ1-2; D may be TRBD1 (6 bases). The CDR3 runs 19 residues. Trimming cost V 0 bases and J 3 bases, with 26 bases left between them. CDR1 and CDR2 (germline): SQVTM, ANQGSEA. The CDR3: CSVEEIRDQGRGLDYGYTF. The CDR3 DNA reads TGCAGCGTTGAAGAAATTAGGGATCAGGGGAGGGGCCTAGACTATGGCTACACCTTC.

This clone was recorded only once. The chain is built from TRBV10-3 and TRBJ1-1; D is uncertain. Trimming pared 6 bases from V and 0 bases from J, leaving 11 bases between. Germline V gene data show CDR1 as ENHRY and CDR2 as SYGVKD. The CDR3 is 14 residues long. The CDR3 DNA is TGTGCCATCAGAGAATCCGACATGAACACTGAAGCTTTCTTT. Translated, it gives CAIRESDMNTEAFF.

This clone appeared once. The CDR3 DNA reads TGCGCCAGCAGCCCTGGCGGAGGTCGAACAACGACTGAAGCTTTCTTT. Translating gives CASSPGGGRTTTEAFF. The V call is TRBV4-1, the J call TRBJ1-1; no definite D call. Germline V gene lookup returns CDR1 MGHRA and CDR2 YSYEKL. V dropped 4 bases and J dropped 5 bases, with 20 bases sitting between them. CDR3 size: 16 residues.

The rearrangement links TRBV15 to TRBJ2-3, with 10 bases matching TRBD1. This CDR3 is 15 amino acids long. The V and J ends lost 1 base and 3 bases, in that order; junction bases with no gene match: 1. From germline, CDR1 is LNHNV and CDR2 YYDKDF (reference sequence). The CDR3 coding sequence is TGTGCCACCAGCAGAGGACAGGGGGCAACAGATACGCAGTATTTT. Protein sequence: CATSRGQGATDTQYF.